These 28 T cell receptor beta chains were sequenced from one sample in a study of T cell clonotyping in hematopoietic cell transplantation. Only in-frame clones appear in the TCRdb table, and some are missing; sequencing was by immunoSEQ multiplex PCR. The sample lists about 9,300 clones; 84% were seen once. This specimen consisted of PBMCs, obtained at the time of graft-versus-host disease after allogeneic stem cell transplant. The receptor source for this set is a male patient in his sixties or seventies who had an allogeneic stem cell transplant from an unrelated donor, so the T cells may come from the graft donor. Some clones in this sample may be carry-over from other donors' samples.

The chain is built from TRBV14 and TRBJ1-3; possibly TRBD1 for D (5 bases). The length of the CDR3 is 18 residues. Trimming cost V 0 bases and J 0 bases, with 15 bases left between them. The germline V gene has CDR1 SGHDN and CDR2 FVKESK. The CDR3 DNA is TGTGCCAGCAGCCAAGAAAAACGGGGCCGGAACTCTGGAAACACCATATATTTT. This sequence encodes CASSQEKRGRNSGNTIYF. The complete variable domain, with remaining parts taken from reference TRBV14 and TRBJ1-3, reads EAGVTQFPSHSVIEKGQTVTLRCDPISGHDNLYWYRRVMGKEIKFLLHFVKESKQDESGMPNNRFLAERTGGTYSTLKVQPAELEDSGVYFCASSQEKRGRNSGNTIYFGEGSWLTVV.

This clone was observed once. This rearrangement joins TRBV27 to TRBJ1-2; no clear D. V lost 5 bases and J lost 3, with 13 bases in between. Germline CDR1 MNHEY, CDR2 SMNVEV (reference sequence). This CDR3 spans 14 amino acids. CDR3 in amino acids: CASSPRWADYGYTF. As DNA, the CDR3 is TGTGCCAGCAGTCCCCGTTGGGCGGACTATGGCTACACCTTC.

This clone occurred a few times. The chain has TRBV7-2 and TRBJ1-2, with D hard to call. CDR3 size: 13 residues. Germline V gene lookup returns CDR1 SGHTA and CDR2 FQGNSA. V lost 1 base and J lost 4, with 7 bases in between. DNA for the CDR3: TGTGCCAGCAGCTTAGGGGTCGGCTATGGCTACACCTTC. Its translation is CASSLGVGYGYTF.

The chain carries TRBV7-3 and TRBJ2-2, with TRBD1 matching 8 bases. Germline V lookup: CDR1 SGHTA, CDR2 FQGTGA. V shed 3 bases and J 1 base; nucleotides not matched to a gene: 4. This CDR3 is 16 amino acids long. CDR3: CASSFLGTGNTGELFF. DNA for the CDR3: TGTGCCAGCAGCTTTCTAGGGACAGGGAACACCGGGGAGCTGTTTTTT.

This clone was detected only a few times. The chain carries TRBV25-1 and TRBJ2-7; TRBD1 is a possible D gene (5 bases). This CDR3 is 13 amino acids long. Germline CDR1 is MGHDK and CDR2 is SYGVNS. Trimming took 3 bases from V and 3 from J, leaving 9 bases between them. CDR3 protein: CASSDQGYYEQYF. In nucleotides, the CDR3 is TGTGCCAGCAGTGACCAGGGATACTACGAGCAGTACTTC.

This CDR3 is CAGNGPSHSGYEQYF. CDR3 nucleotides: TGTGCTGGGAACGGACCCAGCCACTCGGGCTACGAGCAGTACTTC. The chain employs TRBV2 and TRBJ2-7, with D uncertain. The CDR3 extends over 15 amino acids. In germline, CDR1 is SNHLY, CDR2 FYNNEI. Based on the CDR3 plus reference TRBV2 and TRBJ2-7, the full variable domain is EPEVTQTPSHQVTQMGQEVILRCVPISNHLYFYWYRQILGQKVEFLVSFYNNEISEKSEIFDDQFSVERPDGSNFTLKIRSTKLEDSAMYFCAGNGPSHSGYEQYFGPGTRLTVT.

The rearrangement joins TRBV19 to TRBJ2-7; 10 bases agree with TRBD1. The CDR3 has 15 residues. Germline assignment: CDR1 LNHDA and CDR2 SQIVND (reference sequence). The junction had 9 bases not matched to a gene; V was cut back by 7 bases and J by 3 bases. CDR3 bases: TGTGCCAGTACTAAAAACCGGGACAGGGGCTACGAGCAGTACTTC. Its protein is CASTKNRDRGYEQYF. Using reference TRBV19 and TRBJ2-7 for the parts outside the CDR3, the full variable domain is DGGITQSPKYLFRKEGQNVTLSCEQNLNHDAMYWYRQDPGQGLRLIYYSQIVNDFQKGDIAEGYSVSREKKESFPLTVTSAQKNPTAFYLCASTKNRDRGYEQYFGPGTRLTVT.

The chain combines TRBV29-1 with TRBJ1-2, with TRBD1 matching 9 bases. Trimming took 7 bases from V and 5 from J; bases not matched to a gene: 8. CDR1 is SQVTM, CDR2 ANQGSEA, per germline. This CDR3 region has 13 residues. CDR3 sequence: CSADPGQGYGYTF. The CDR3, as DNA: TGCAGCGCGGACCCCGGACAGGGGTATGGCTACACCTTC.

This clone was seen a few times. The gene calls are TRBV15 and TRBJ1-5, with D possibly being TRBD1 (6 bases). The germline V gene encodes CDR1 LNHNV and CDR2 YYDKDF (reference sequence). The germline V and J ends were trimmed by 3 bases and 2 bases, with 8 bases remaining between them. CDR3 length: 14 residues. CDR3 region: CATSSRTGNQPQHF. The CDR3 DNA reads TGTGCCACCAGCAGCCGGACAGGCAATCAGCCCCAGCATTTT. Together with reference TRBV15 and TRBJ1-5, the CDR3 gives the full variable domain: DAMVIQNPRYQVTQFGKPVTLSCSQTLNHNVMYWYQQKSSQAPKLLFHYYDKDFNNEADTPDNFQSRRPNTSFCFLDIRSPGLGDTAMYLCATSSRTGNQPQHFGDGTRLSIL.

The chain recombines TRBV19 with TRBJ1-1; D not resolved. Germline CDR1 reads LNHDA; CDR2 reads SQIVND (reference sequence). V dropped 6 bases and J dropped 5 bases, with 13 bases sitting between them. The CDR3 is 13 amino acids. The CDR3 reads CASRTSHGTEAFF. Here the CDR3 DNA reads TGTGCCAGTAGGACTTCTCACGGGACTGAAGCTTTCTTT.

The CDR3, as DNA: TGTGCCAGCAGGGGGGATGGTTATAATTCACCCCTCCACTTT. Protein: CASRGDGYNSPLHF. The rearrangement joins TRBV6-6 to TRBJ1-6; possibly TRBD1 for D (5 bases). The germline V and J ends were trimmed by 6 bases and 4 bases, with 10 bases remaining between them. The CDR3 is 14 amino acids. Germline lookup yields CDR1 MNHNY and CDR2 SVGAGI (reference sequence).

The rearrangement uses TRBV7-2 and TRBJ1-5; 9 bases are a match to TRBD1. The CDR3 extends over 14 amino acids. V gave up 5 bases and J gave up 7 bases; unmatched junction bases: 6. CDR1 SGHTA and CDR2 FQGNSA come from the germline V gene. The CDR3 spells CASSLRQGDQPQHF. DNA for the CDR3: TGTGCCAGCAGCCTAAGACAGGGGGACCAGCCCCAGCATTTT. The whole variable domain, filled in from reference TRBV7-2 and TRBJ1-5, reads GAGVSQSPSNKVTEKGKDVELRCDPISGHTALYWYRQSLGQGLEFLIYFQGNSAPDKSGLPSDRFSAERTGGSVSTLTIQRTQQEDSAVYLCASSLRQGDQPQHFGDGTRLSIL.

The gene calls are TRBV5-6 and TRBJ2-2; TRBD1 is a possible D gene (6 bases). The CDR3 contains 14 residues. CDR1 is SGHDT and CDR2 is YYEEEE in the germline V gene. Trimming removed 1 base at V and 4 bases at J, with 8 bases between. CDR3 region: CASSLQGSTGELFF. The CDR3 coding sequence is TGTGCCAGCAGCTTGCAGGGGAGCACCGGGGAGCTGTTTTTT.

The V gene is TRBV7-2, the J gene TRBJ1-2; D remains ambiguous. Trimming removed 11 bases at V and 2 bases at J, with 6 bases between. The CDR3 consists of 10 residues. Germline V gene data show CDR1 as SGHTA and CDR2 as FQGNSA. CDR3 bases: TGTGCCGAACAGAACTATGGCTACACCTTC. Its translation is CAEQNYGYTF.

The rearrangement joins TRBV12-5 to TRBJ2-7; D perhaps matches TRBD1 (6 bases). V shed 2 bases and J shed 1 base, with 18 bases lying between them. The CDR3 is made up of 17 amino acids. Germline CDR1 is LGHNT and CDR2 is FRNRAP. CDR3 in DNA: TGTGCTAGTGGTTTGACGCTCACAGGGTCCTATTCCTACGAGCAGTACTTC. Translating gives CASGLTLTGSYSYEQYF.

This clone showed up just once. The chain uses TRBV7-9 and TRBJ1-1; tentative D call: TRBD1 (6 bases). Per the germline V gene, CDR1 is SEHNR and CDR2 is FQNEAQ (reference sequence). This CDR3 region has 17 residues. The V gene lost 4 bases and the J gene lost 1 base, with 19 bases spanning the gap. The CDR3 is CASSSRGREGWNTEAFF. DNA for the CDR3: TGTGCCAGCAGCTCAAGGGGGAGGGAGGGCTGGAACACTGAAGCTTTCTTT. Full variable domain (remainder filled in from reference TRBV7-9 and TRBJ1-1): DTGVSQNPRHKITKRGQNVTFRCDPISEHNRLYWYRQTLGQGPEFLTYFQNEAQLEKSRLLSDRFSAERPKGSFSTLEIQRTEQGDSAMYLCASSSRGREGWNTEAFFGQGTRLTVV.

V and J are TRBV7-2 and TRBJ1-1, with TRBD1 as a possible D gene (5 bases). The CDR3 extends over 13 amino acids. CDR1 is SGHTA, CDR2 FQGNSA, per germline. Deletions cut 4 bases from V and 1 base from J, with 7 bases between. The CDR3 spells CASSSQGNTEAFF. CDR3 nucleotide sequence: TGTGCCAGCAGCTCCCAGGGGAACACTGAAGCTTTCTTT.

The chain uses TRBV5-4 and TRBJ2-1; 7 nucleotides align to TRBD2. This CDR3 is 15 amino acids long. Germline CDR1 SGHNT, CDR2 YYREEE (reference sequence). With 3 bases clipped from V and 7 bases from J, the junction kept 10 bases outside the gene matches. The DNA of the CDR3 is TGTGCCAGCAGCTCAAAAACGGGGGGAAGGAATGAGCAGTTCTTC. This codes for CASSSKTGGRNEQFF.

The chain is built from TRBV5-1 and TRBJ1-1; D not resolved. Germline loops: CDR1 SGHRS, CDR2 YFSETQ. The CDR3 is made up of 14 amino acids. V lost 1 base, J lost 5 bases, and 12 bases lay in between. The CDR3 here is CASSLTEGVTEAFF. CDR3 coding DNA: TGCGCCAGCAGCTTGACGGAGGGAGTGACTGAAGCTTTCTTT.

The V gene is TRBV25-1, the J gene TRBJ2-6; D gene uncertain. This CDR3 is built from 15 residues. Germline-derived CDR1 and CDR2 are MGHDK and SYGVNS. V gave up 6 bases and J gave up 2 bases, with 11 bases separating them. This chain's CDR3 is CASSPAKAGANVLTF. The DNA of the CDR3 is TGTGCCAGCAGCCCAGCGAAGGCTGGGGCCAACGTCCTGACTTTC.

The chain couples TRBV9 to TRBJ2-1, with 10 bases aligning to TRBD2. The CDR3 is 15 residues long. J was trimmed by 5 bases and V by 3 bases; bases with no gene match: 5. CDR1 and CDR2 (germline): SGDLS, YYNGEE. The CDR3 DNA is TGTGCCAGCAGCGCCAGCGGGGGGGCAAACAATGAGCAGTTCTTC. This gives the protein CASSASGGANNEQFF.

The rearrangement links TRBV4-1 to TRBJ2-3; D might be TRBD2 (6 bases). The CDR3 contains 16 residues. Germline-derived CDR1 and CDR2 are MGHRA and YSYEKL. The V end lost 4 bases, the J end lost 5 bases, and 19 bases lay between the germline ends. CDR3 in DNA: TGCGCCAGCAGCCCCCTCGAGCGGGCGGGCTTAGATACGCAGTATTTT. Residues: CASSPLERAGLDTQYF.

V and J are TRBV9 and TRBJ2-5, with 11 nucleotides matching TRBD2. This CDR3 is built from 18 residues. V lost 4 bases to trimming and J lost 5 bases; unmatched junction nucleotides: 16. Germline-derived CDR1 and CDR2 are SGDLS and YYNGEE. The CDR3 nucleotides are TGTGCCAGCAGCCCTTCCCCGAAATTAGCGGGGGGGAGGGAGACCCAGTACTTC. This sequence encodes CASSPSPKLAGGRETQYF.

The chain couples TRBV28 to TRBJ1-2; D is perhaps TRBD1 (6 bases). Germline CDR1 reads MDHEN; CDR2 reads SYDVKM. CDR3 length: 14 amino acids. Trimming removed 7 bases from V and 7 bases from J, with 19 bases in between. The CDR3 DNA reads TGTGCCAGCATCCCTGGGGGCAGGGCGGCTGGCTACACCTTC. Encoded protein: CASIPGGRAAGYTF.

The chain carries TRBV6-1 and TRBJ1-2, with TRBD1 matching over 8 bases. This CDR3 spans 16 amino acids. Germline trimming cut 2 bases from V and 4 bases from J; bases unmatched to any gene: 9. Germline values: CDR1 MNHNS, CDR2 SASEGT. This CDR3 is CASSESGQGGGYGYTF. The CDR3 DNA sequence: TGTGCCAGCAGTGAAAGTGGACAGGGCGGAGGCTATGGCTACACCTTC.

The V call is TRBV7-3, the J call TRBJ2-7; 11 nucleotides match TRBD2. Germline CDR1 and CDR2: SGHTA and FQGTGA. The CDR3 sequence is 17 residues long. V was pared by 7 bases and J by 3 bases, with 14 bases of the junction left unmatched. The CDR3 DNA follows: TGTGCCAGCATCCAAAACCGAGTAGCGGGGGGGCGCTACGAGCAGTACTTC. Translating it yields CASIQNRVAGGRYEQYF. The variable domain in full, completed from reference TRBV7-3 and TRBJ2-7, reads GAGVSQTPSNKVTEKGKYVELRCDPISGHTALYWYRQSLGQGPEFLIYFQGTGAADDSGLPNDRFFAVRPEGSVSTLKIQRTERGDSAVYLCASIQNRVAGGRYEQYFGPGTRLTVT.

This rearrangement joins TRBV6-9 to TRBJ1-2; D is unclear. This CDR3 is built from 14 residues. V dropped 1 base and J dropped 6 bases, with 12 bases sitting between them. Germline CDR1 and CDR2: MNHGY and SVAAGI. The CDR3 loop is CASSYYLPADGYTF. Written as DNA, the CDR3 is TGTGCCAGCAGTTATTACCTCCCCGCGGATGGCTACACCTTC.

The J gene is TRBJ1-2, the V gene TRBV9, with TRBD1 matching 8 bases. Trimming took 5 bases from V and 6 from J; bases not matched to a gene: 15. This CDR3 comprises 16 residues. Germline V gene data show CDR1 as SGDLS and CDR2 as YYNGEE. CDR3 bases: TGTGCCAGCAGTACCCTGGGATCAGGGGGCGTCGATGGCTACACCTTC. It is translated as CASSTLGSGGVDGYTF.